This record covers a single T cell receptor (beta chain). Its antigen has not been determined. Per-base quality was not reported, and no clone a single base away is much larger than it. TCRbeta CDR3 regions were amplified from genomic DNA using the immunoSEQ Assay, a bias-controlled multiplex PCR. Under the source paper's analysis protocol: Nucleated cell counts per sample were estimated from amplification of reference gene primers within the assay. To quantify the absolute abundance of each unique TCRbeta CDR3 rearrangement, sequence reads were collapsed and filtered. For each sample, productive Simpson clonality was calculated as the square root of Simpson's diversity index across productive rearrangements. TCRdb mirrors the immuneACCESS table, restricted to in-frame sequences. Some clones are absent from its copies; in checked studies, under half trace to an unresolved V gene, and the reason for the others is unknown. That table gives V, J and clone size, and the DNA gave D and trimming. Here the sample has 50,000 or so clones; approximately 84% occur a single time. More than 15% of the sample lies in the top ten.

This record belongs to a study of blood T cell repertoires in COVID-19 (dated by TCRdb to about 2020). About the study as a whole: The collaborator samples originated in the United States, Italy and Spain and spanned the acute and convalescent phases of COVID-19. Deeply sampled blood TCRbeta repertoires from subjects exposed to, actively infected with, or recovered from COVID-19 were included in the dataset. The repertoires were released in a freely available public database meant as a resource for research on the immune response to SARS-CoV-2. The samples were drawn from two sources: the first 160 participants of the ongoing ImmuneRACE study, and 1,254 subjects contributed by 6 global collaborators. The material from the prospective study consisted of cDNA or gDNA derived from T cells, B-cell-depleted T cells, or PBMCs. A de-identified subject ID, COVID-19 status, age in years and sex were almost always included in the sample metadata. Where available, HLA class I and class II types were taken from metadata supplied by the sample provider and were not determined by assay-based typing. Results the study describes overall, beyond this receptor: How much clinical and demographic metadata was included differed by source and by participant, and the metadata was provided uncurated.

Each collaborating institution followed its own protocols to collect whole blood in K2EDTA tubes. For TCRbeta analysis, collaborators shipped samples in one of three forms: frozen whole blood, isolated PBMCs, or DNA extracted from either of those sample types. For CDR1 and CDR2, the germline V gene lists MNHEY and SVGAGI. Cut back by 5 bases and 3 bases, the V and J ends lie 10 bases apart. The CDR3 starts with the cysteine, ends with the phenylalanine, and has 13 residues. Of all the DNA, just the CDR3 is kept, 39 bases in frame from base 1. The chain was built from TRBV6-5 and TRBJ1-1, and the D gene may be TRBD1, 5 bases matching. Sequenced sample: peripheral blood. This TCR derives from a human donor with active COVID-19. The donor label of this sample is uncertain. The nucleotide sequence is TGTGCCAGCAGTAGGGCAGGGTACACTGAAGCTTTCTTT. Its translation reads: CASSRAGYTEAFF.